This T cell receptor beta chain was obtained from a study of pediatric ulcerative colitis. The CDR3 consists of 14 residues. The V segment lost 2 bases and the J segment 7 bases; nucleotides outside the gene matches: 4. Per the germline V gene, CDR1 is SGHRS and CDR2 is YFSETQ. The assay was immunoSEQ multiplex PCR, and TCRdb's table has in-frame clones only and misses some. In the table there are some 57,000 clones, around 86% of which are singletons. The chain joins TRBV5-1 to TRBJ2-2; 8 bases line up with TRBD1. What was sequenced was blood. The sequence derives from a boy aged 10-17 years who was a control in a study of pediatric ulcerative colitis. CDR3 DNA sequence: TGCGCCAGCAGCTTTCCAGGGGGCGACGGGGAGCTGTTTTTT. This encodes CASSFPGGDGELFF. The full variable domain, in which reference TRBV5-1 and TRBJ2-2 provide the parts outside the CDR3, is KAGVTQTPRYLIKTRGQQVTLSCSPISGHRSVSWYQQTPGQGLQFLFEYFSETQRNKGNFPGRFSGRQFSNSRSEMNVSTLELGDSALYLCASSFPGGDGELFFGEGSRLTVL.